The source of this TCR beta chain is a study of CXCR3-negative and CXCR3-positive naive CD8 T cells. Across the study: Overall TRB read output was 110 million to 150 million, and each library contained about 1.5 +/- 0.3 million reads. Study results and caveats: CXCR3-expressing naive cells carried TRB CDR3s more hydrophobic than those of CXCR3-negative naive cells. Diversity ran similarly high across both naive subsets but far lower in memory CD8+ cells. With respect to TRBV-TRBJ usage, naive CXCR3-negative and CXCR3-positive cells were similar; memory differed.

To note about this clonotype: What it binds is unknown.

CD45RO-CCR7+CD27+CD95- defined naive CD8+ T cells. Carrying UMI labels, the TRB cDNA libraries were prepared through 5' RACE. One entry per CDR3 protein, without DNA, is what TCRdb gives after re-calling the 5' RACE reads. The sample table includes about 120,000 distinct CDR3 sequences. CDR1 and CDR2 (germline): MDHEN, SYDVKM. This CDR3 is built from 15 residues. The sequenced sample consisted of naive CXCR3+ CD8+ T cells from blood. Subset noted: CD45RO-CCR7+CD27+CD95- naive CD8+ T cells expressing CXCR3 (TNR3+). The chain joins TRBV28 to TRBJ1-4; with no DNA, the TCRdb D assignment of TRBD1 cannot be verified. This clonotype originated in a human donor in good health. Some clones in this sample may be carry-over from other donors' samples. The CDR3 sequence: CASSLQTGGYAKLFF.